These 27 T cell receptor beta chains originate from one sample sequenced in a study of cytomegalovirus exposure and HLA in healthy donors. PCR used 60 Vbeta primers and 13 Jbeta primers. Repertoires were generated with immunoSEQ multiplex PCR, while TCRdb's copy carries only in-frame clones and drops some. The data show fewer than 200,000 clones, approximately 80% seen once. The specimen sequenced was PBMCs. The receptors here all came from a middle-aged man in good health and CMV-seropositive.

This clone showed up just a few times. The CDR3 region is CASSQTDSNQPQHF. CDR3 coding DNA: TGTGCCAGCAGCCAGACAGATAGCAATCAGCCCCAGCATTTT. The chain combines TRBV2 with TRBJ1-5; TRBD1 might be the D (5 bases). Germline CDR1 reads SNHLY; CDR2 reads FYNNEI. With 6 bases removed from V and 0 bases from J, the gap between germline ends came to 9 bases. The CDR3 totals 14 residues.

This chain links TRBV5-1 with TRBJ2-7; 7 bases match TRBD1. Germline V gene sequence: CDR1 SGHRS, CDR2 YFSETQ. The V gene end was trimmed by 4 bases and the J gene end by 5 bases; junction bases not matched to a gene: 12. This CDR3 contains 15 residues. CDR3 amino acids: CASSPPGTVGNEQYF. In DNA, the CDR3 is TGCGCCAGCAGCCCTCCCGGGACAGTAGGTAACGAGCAGTACTTC.

The chain couples TRBV2 to TRBJ1-5, with 8 positions matching TRBD1. Germline loops: CDR1 SNHLY, CDR2 FYNNEI. The CDR3 runs to 14 residues. The junction had 7 bases not matched to a gene; V was cut back by 7 bases and J by 5 bases. The CDR3 nucleotides are TGTGCCAGCAATTTCAGGGGGCGCGATCAGCCCCAGCATTTT. Protein product: CASNFRGRDQPQHF. Full variable domain (rest looked up from reference TRBV2 and TRBJ1-5): EPEVTQTPSHQVTQMGQEVILRCVPISNHLYFYWYRQILGQKVEFLVSFYNNEISEKSEIFDDQFSVERPDGSNFTLKIRSTKLEDSAMYFCASNFRGRDQPQHFGDGTRLSIL.

The V and J genes are TRBV2 and TRBJ1-6; possibly TRBD1 for D (5 bases). The CDR3 runs to 14 residues. Trimming removed 4 bases at V and 7 bases at J, with 11 bases between. The V gene's germline CDR1 is SNHLY and CDR2 FYNNEI. CDR3 in amino acids: CASSARGGNSPLHF. CDR3 bases: TGTGCCAGCAGTGCCCGGGGGGGGAATTCACCCCTCCACTTT.

As regards this clone: Additional DNA sequences in this sample encode the identical CDR3. This chain connects TRBV7-9 to TRBJ1-1; 9 nucleotides agree with TRBD1. Germline CDR1 and CDR2: SEHNR and FQNEAQ (reference sequence). The CDR3 has 14 residues. Losses at the gene ends were 5 bases for V and 5 bases for J; bases not matched to a gene: 6. DNA of the CDR3: TGTGCCAGCAGCCCACAGGGGGCCGGGACTGAAGCTTTCTTT. The encoded protein is CASSPQGAGTEAFF.

The chain recombines TRBV7-9 with TRBJ2-4, with no clear D. Germline CDR1 reads SEHNR; CDR2 reads FQNEAQ (reference sequence). V dropped 1 base and J dropped 8 bases, with 9 bases sitting between them. The CDR3 has 13 amino acids. CDR3 residues: CASSLEDTDIQYF. The CDR3 coding sequence is TGTGCCAGCAGCTTAGAAGACACAGACATTCAGTACTTC.

This clone was picked up a small number of times. The rearrangement joins TRBV20-1 to TRBJ2-4; D gene ambiguous. This CDR3 has 11 amino acids. V gave up 1 base and J gave up 8 bases, with 6 bases separating them. Germline V CDR1 and CDR2: DFQATT, SNEGSKA (reference sequence). DNA for the CDR3: TGCAGTGCTAGAGTGGCGGACATTCAGTACTTC. Translation gives CSARVADIQYF.

This clone was counted once. The J gene is TRBJ2-1, the V gene TRBV27, with D maybe TRBD2 (5 bases). Germline loops: CDR1 MNHEY, CDR2 SMNVEV (reference sequence). V lost 5 bases to trimming and J lost 4 bases, with 9 bases between them. This CDR3 comprises 13 residues. The CDR3 sequence: CASSHSEYNEQFF. The CDR3, as DNA: TGTGCCAGCAGTCATAGCGAGTACAATGAGCAGTTCTTC.

J is TRBJ1-2 and V is TRBV13; no definite D call. This CDR3 spans 14 amino acids. Deletions cut 5 bases from V and 4 bases from J, with 14 bases between. Germline CDR1 PRHDT, CDR2 FYEKMQ (reference sequence). DNA for the CDR3: TGTGCCAGCAGCACCGTACGAGGGAGCTATGGCTACACCTTC. This sequence encodes CASSTVRGSYGYTF.

The chain joins TRBV28 to TRBJ2-5, with 14 bases identical to TRBD2. The last part of the DNA fits TRBJ2-7 better; the J call may be wrong. Germline V gene lookup returns CDR1 MDHEN and CDR2 SYDVKM. This CDR3 is 16 amino acids long. For the CDR3, the DNA is TGTGCCAGCGAATTGGGACTAGCGGGAGCGCCCTACGAGCAGTACTTC. Translating gives CASELGLAGAPYEQYF.

The genes are TRBV2 and TRBJ2-5; 7 bases match TRBD1. This CDR3 has 15 residues. The germline gives CDR1 SNHLY, CDR2 FYNNEI. The V and J ends lost 6 bases and 3 bases, in that order; junction bases with no gene match: 10. The CDR3 coding sequence is TGTGCCAGCAGCGAGACAGGGTGGGTGGAAGAGACCCAGTACTTC. The encoded protein is CASSETGWVEETQYF.

The chain couples TRBV11-3 to TRBJ1-4, with TRBD1 matching 7 bases. The CDR3 covers 18 residues. CDR1 and CDR2 from the germline V gene are SGHNT and YENEEA. J was trimmed by 3 bases and V by 2 bases; bases with no gene match: 12. The CDR3 loop is CASSLNPGTVPANEKLFF. For the CDR3, the DNA is TGTGCCAGCAGCTTAAACCCAGGGACAGTTCCGGCTAATGAAAAACTGTTTTTT.

This clone was observed a single time. The J gene is TRBJ2-3, the V gene TRBV10-3; D is perhaps TRBD2 (6 bases). Germline V gene data show CDR1 as ENHRY and CDR2 as SYGVKD. The CDR3 covers 15 residues. V shed 6 bases and J shed 0 bases, with 13 bases lying between them. The CDR3 region is CAISGSGPSTDTQYF. The CDR3, as DNA: TGTGCCATCAGCGGTAGCGGACCAAGCACAGATACGCAGTATTTT.

This chain connects TRBV28 to TRBJ1-2; no reliable D call. Germline V CDR1 and CDR2: MDHEN, SYDVKM. There are 11 residues in the CDR3. The V and J ends lost 6 bases and 1 base respectively, with 3 bases between them. The CDR3 bases are TGTGCCAGCAGCGGTAACTATGGCTACACCTTC. Translating it yields CASSGNYGYTF.

For this clone: At one boundary the junction diverges from the germline segment, which might be a read error. The CDR3 here is CASSRVRTGSHEQYF. CDR3 nucleotide sequence: TGTGCCAGCTCACGAGTTCGGACAGGCTCCCACGAGCAGTACTTC. The J gene is TRBJ2-7, the V gene TRBV18, with 7 bases identical to TRBD1. The CDR3 loop spans 15 amino acids. Germline V gene lookup returns CDR1 KGHSH and CDR2 LQKENI.

The chain joins TRBV7-9 to TRBJ2-3; the match to TRBD2 covers 13 bases. Germline V lookup: CDR1 SEHNR, CDR2 FQNEAQ (reference sequence). The V segment lost 5 bases and the J segment 3 bases; nucleotides outside the gene matches: 8. The length of the CDR3 is 17 residues. CDR3 nucleotide sequence: TGTGCCAGCAGCCCACAAGGACTAGCGGGAGAAACAGATACGCAGTATTTT. Protein product: CASSPQGLAGETDTQYF.

This chain joins TRBV7-9 and TRBJ1-5; 9 positions match TRBD1. Germline assignment: CDR1 SEHNR and CDR2 FQNEAQ (reference sequence). V was pared by 1 base and J by 2 bases, with 6 bases of the junction left unmatched. This CDR3 has 17 amino acids. As DNA, the CDR3 is TGTGCCAGCAGCTTAGGCGGACAGGGGACGGGCAATCAGCCCCAGCATTTT. It encodes CASSLGGQGTGNQPQHF. The whole variable domain, remainder taken from reference TRBV7-9 and TRBJ1-5, is DTGVSQNPRHKITKRGQNVTFRCDPISEHNRLYWYRQTLGQGPEFLTYFQNEAQLEKSRLLSDRFSAERPKGSFSTLEIQRTEQGDSAMYLCASSLGGQGTGNQPQHFGDGTRLSIL.

The gene calls are TRBV28 and TRBJ1-5, with 9 bases lining up with TRBD1. V shed 5 bases and J 0 bases; nucleotides not matched to a gene: 5. Germline loops: CDR1 MDHEN, CDR2 SYDVKM. This CDR3 comprises 16 residues. CDR3 amino acids: CASSRTGEGSNQPQHF. CDR3 coding DNA: TGTGCCAGCAGTCGGACAGGGGAAGGTAGCAATCAGCCCCAGCATTTT.

The genes are TRBV2 and TRBJ2-7; no definite D call. This CDR3 spans 12 amino acids. The germline CDR1 and CDR2 sequences are SNHLY and FYNNEI. Trimming left V 7 bases short and J 2 bases short, with 9 bases between. The CDR3 sequence: CASKAETYEQYF. The CDR3 DNA reads as TGTGCCAGCAAGGCGGAGACCTACGAGCAGTACTTC.

On this clone: Other nucleotide sequences from this sample produce the same CDR3. This chain links TRBV28 with TRBJ2-7, with TRBD2 as a possible D gene (5 bases). The V gene lost 5 bases and the J gene lost 2 bases, with 7 bases spanning the gap. CDR1 MDHEN and CDR2 SYDVKM come from the germline V gene. The CDR3 runs 12 residues. Here the CDR3 reads CASSLGAYEQYF. The CDR3 DNA sequence: TGTGCCAGCAGTCTCGGGGCCTACGAGCAGTACTTC. Full variable domain (remainder filled in from reference TRBV28 and TRBJ2-7): DVKVTQSSRYLVKRTGEKVFLECVQDMDHENMFWYRQDPGLGLRLIYFSYDVKMKEKGDIPEGYSVSREKKERFSLILESASTNQTSMYLCASSLGAYEQYFGPGTRLTVT.

This chain links TRBV4-3 with TRBJ1-2; TRBD1 might be the D (5 bases). The V and J ends lost 3 bases and 5 bases respectively, with 10 bases between them. Germline loops: CDR1 LGHNA, CDR2 YSLEER. This CDR3 contains 13 residues. CDR3 in amino acids: CASSQDRQYGYTF. The CDR3 DNA sequence: TGCGCCAGCAGCCAGGACCGACAGTATGGCTACACCTTC.

This chain uses TRBV9 with TRBJ1-5; D unresolved. V was trimmed by 0 bases and J by 1 base, leaving 8 bases between them. Per the germline V gene, CDR1 is SGDLS and CDR2 is YYNGEE. The CDR3 is 15 residues long. The CDR3, as DNA: TGTGCCAGCAGCGTAGGGAGCCAGAGCAATCAGCCCCAGCATTTT. This gives the protein CASSVGSQSNQPQHF.

This clone occurred a few times. The chain combines TRBV2 with TRBJ1-1; D unresolved. The germline gives CDR1 SNHLY, CDR2 FYNNEI. This CDR3 has 12 residues. V lost 4 bases to trimming and J lost 6 bases, with 9 bases between them. The DNA of the CDR3 is TGTGCCAGCAGTGTCACCTCGGCTGAAGCTTTCTTT. Its protein is CASSVTSAEAFF.

This clone was detected only once. V gene TRBV27 combines with J gene TRBJ2-2, with 7 bases aligning to TRBD2. The CDR3 sequence is 14 residues long. V lost 6 bases and J lost 2; bases outside the gene matches: 3. In germline, CDR1 is MNHEY, CDR2 SMNVEV (reference sequence). CDR3: CASSSSGNTGELFF. The CDR3 DNA reads as TGTGCCAGCAGCTCTAGCGGAAACACCGGGGAGCTGTTTTTT.

This clone was counted between two and nine times. The chain employs TRBV30 and TRBJ2-7; 11 bases are a match to TRBD1. The CDR3 has 15 amino acids. Germline V gene data show CDR1 as GTSNPN and CDR2 as SVGIG (reference sequence). V lost 4 bases and J lost 4; bases outside the gene matches: 9. The CDR3 protein is CAWNTGQGALYEQYF. The CDR3 DNA sequence: TGTGCCTGGAACACTGGACAGGGGGCGTTGTACGAGCAGTACTTC.

This rearrangement joins TRBV7-9 to TRBJ1-4; 10 bases are shared with TRBD1. Germline CDR1 reads SEHNR; CDR2 reads FQNEAQ (reference sequence). The CDR3 totals 16 residues. J gave up 8 bases and V 3 bases, and 9 bases lay outside the gene matches. In DNA form, the CDR3 reads TGTGCCAGCAGCTTTGGCGAGACAGGGGGCAGGGAAAAACTGTTTTTT. This encodes CASSFGETGGREKLFF.

The V and J genes are TRBV19 and TRBJ2-6; 7 nucleotides match TRBD1. V was clipped by 1 base and J by 0 bases; unmatched bases: 9. This CDR3 comprises 19 residues. Germline CDR1 and CDR2: LNHDA and SQIVND (reference sequence). The CDR3 is CASSIARDSHSSGANVLTF. Written as DNA, the CDR3 is TGTGCCAGTAGTATAGCCAGGGACAGTCATAGCTCTGGGGCCAACGTCCTGACTTTC.